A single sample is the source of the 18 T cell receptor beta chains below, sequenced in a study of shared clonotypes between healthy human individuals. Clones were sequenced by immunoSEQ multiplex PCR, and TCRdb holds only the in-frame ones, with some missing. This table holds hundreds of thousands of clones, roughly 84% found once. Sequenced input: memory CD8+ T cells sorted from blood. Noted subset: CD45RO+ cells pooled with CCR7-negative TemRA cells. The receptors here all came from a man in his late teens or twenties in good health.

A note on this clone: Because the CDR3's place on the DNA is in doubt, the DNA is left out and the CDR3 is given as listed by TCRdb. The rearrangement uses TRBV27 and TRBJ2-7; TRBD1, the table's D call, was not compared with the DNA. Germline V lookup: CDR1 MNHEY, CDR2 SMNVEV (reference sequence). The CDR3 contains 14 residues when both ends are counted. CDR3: CASSSSDSPYEQYF.

DNA for the CDR3: TGTGCCAGCAGCGACCTGCAGGGGGCGAACACCGGGGAGCTGTTTTTT. The encoded protein is CASSDLQGANTGELFF. The chain recombines TRBV7-9 with TRBJ2-2, with 7 nucleotides matching TRBD1. CDR1 is SEHNR and CDR2 is FQNEAQ in the germline V gene (reference sequence). The CDR3 spans 16 residues. V was pared by 5 bases and J by 0 bases, with 6 bases of the junction left unmatched.

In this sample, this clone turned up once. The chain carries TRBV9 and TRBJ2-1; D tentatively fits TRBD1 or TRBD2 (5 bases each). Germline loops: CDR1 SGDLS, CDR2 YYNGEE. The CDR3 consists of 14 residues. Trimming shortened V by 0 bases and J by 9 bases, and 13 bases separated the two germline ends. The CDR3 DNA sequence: TGTGCCAGCAGCGTAGGTGGGGGATCCCTTGAGCAGTTCTTC. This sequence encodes CASSVGGGSLEQFF.

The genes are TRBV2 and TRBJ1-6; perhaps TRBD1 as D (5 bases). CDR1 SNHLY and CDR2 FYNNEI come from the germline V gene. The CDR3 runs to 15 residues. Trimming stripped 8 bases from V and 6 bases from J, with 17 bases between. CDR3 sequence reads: CASEDPTGSNSPLHF. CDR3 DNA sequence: TGTGCCAGCGAGGACCCAACAGGATCTAATTCACCCCTCCACTTT.

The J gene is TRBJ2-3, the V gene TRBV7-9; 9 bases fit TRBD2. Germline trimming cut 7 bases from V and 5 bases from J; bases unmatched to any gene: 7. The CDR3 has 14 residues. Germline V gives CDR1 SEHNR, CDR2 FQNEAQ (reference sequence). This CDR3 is CASTIAGVGDTQYF. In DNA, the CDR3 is TGTGCCAGCACTATAGCGGGGGTAGGAGATACGCAGTATTTT.

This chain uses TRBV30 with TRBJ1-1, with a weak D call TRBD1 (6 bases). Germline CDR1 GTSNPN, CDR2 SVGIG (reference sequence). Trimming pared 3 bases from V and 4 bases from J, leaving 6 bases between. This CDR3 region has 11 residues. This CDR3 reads CAWSRGTEAFF. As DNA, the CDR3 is TGTGCCTGGAGCAGGGGCACTGAAGCTTTCTTT.

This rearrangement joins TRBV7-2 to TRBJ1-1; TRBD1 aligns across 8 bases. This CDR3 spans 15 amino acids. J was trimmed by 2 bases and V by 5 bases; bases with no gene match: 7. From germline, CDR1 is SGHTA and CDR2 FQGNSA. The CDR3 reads CASSRFGQGNTEAFF. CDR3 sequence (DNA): TGTGCCAGCAGCCGCTTCGGACAGGGTAACACTGAAGCTTTCTTT.

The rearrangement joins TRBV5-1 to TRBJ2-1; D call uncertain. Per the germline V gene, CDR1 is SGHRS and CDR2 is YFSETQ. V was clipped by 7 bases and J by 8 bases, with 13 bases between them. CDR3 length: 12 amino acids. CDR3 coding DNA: TGCGCCAGCGCATTAGTAGCCTATGAGCAGTTCTTC. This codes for CASALVAYEQFF.

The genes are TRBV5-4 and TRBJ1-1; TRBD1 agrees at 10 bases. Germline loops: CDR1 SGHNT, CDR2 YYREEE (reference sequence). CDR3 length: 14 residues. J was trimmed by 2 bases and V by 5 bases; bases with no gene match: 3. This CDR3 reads CASSWDRGNTEAFF. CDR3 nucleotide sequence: TGTGCCAGCAGTTGGGACAGGGGTAACACTGAAGCTTTCTTT.

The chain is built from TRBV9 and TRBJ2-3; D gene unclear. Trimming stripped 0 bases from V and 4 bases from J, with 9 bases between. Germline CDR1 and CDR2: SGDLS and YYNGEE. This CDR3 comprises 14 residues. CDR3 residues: CASSVVSSPDTQYF. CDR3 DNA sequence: TGTGCCAGCAGCGTAGTTTCATCCCCAGATACGCAGTATTTT. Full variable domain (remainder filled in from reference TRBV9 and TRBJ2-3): DSGVTQTPKHLITATGQRVTLRCSPRSGDLSVYWYQQSLDQGLQFLIQYYNGEERAKGNILERFSAQQFPDLHSELNLSSLELGDSALYFCASSVVSSPDTQYFGPGTRLTVL.

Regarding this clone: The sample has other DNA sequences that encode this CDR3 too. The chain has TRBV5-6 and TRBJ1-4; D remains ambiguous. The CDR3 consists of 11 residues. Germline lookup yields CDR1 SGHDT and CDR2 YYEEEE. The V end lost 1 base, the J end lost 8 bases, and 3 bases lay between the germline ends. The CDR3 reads CASSLNEKLFF. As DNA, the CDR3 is TGTGCCAGCAGCTTGAACGAAAAACTGTTTTTT.

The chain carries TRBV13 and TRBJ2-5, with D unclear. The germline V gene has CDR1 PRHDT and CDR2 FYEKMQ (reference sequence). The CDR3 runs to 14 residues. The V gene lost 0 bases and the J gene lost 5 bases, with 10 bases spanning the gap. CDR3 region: CASSLGGSWETQYF. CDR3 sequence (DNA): TGTGCCAGCAGCTTAGGAGGGTCATGGGAGACCCAGTACTTC.

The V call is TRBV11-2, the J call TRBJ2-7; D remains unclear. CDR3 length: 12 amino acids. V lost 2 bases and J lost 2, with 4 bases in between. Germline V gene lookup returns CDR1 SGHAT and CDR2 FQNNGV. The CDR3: CASSLTAYEQYF. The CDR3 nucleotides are TGTGCCAGCAGCTTAACCGCCTACGAGCAGTACTTC.

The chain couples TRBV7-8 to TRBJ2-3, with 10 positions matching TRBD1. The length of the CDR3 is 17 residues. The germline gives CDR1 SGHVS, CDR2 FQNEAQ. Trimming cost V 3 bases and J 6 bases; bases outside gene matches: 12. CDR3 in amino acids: CASSLGPTGGWWDTQYF. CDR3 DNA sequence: TGTGCCAGCAGCTTGGGACCGACAGGGGGCTGGTGGGATACGCAGTATTTT.

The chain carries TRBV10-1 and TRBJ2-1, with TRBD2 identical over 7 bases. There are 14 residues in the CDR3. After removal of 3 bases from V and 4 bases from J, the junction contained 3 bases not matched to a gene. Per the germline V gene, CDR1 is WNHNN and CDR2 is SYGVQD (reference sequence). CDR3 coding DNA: TGCGCCAGCAGTGATCGGCGGGGGTACAATGAGCAGTTCTTC. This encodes CASSDRRGYNEQFF.

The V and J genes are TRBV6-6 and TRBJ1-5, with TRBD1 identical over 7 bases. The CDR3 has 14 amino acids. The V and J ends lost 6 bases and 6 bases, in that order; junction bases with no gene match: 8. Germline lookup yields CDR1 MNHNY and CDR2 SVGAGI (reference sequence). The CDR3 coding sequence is TGTGCCAGCAGCGAAACAGGGGAGGGTCAGCCCCAGCATTTT. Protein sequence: CASSETGEGQPQHF.

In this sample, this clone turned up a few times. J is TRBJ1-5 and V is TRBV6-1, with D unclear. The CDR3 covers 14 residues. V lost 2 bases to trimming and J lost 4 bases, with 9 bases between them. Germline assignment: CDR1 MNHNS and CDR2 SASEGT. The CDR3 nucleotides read TGTGCCAGCAGTGAACGGTCACCTAATCAGCCCCAGCATTTT. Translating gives CASSERSPNQPQHF.

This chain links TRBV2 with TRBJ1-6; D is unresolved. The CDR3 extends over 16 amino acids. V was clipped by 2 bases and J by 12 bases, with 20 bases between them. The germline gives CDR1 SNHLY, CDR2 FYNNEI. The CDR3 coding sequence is TGTGCCAGCAGTGAACGAGCAGGCGACCCGGCGAGACCCCTCCACTTT. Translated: CASSERAGDPARPLHF.